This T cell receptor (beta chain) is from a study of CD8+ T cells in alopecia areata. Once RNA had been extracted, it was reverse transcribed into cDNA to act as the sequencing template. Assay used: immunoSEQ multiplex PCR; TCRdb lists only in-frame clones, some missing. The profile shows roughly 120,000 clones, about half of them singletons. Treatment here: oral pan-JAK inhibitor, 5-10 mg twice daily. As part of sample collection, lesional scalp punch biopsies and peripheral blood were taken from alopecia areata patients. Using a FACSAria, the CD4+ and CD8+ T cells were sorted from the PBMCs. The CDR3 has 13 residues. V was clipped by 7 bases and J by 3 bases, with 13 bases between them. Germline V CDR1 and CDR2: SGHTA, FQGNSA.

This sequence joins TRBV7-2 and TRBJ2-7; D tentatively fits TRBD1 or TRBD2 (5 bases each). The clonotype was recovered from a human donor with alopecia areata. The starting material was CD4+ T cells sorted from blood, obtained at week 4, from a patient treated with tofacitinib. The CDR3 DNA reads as TGTGCCAGCAACAAACGGGACCTCTACGAGCAGTACTTC. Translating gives CASNKRDLYEQYF.